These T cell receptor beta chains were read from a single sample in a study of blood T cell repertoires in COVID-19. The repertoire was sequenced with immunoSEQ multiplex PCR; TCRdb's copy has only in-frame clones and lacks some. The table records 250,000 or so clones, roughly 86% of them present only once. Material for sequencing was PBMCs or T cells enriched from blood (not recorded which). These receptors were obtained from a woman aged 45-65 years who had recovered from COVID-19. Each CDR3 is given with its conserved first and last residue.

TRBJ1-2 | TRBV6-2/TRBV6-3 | CASSYSTPAGFYGYTF
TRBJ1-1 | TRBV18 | CASSPLQDRYTEAFF
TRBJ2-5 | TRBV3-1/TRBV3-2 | CASSRLGAQYF
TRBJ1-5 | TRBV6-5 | CASSFDREQPQHF
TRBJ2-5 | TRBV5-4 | CASSLGRERTQYF
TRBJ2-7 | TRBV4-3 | CASSQDGFGTGEHEQYF
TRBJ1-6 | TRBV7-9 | CASSLDRVRGFNSPLHF
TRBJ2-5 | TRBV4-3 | CASSQDMTGMLETQYF
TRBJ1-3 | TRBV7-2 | CASSLVGRRNTIYF
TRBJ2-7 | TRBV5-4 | CASSLGDRAPYEQYF
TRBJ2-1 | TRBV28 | CASGASGRVQFF
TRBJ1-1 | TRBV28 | CASSFFSANTEAFF
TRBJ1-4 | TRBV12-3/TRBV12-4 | CASRRQGEKLFF
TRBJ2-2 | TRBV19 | CASKAYPHQNTGELFF